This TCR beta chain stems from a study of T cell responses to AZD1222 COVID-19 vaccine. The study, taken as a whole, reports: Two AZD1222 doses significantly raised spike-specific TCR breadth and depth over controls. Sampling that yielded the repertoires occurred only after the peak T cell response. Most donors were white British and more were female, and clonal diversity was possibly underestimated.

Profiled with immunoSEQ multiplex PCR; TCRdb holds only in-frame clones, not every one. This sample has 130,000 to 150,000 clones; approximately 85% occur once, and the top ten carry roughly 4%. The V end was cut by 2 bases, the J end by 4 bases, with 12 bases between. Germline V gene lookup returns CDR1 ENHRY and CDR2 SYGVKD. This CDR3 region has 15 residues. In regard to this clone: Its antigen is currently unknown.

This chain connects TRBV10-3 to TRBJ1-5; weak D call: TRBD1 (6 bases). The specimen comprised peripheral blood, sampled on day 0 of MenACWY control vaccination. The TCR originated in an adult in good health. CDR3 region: CAISEGGAANQPQHF. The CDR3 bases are TGTGCCATCAGTGAGGGGGGGGCAGCTAATCAGCCCCAGCATTTT.